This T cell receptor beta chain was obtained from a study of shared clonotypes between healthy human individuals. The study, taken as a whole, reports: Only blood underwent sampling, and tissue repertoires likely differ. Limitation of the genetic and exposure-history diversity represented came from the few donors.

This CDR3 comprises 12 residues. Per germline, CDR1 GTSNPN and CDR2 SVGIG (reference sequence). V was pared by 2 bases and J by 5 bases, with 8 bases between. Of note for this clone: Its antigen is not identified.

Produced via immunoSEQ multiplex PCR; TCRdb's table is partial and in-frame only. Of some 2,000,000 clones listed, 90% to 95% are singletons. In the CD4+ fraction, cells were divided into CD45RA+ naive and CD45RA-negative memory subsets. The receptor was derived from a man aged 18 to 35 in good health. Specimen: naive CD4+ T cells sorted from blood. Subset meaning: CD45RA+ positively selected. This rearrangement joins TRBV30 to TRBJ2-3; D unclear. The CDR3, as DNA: TGTGCCTGGAGTACGACCGGAGATACGCAGTATTTT. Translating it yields CAWSTTGDTQYF.